The clone carrying this T cell receptor (beta chain) was counted only a few times. What it recognizes is unknown. cDNA molecules carried unique molecular identifiers, and template switching added a universal primer site. TCRdb re-derived calls from the 5' RACE reads in MiXCR, one entry per CDR3 protein. The sample yields around 550,000 distinct CDR3 sequences, approximately 14% seen once. This specimen belongs to a study of identical twins. Per germline, CDR1 LNHDA and CDR2 SQIVND (reference sequence). The CDR3 consists of 15 residues. The trim removed 5 bases at V and 6 bases at J, leaving 5 bases unmatched. Findings of the study overall: The same donors were not followed; conclusions instead depended on cross-sectional statistical analysis.

These sequences were also reported in another study, on yellow fever vaccine responses in identical twins.

Sequencing was performed on CD4+ T cells sorted from blood. V is TRBV19 and J is TRBJ1-5, with 12 bases identical to TRBD1. The sequence came from a woman aged 18-29 years in good health. The CDR3 DNA reads as TGTGCCAGTAGTGCGGGACAGGGGGCGGGTCAGCCCCAGCATTTT. Translating it yields CASSAGQGAGQPQHF.